Presented here are 17 T cell receptor beta chains from one specimen sequenced in a study of T-cell memory formation after mild COVID-19. Via MiXCR, TCRdb re-called the 5' RACE reads, giving one row per CDR3 protein. The sample records around 50,000 distinct CDR3 sequences, more than 10% being singletons. The sequencing sample was made of PBMCs or a T cell subset sorted from them (not recorded which). Receptors originate from a young man who had mild COVID-19 (a few samples of this study predate the infection). Cell type and time point are not known.

The chain employs TRBV12-3 or TRBV12-4 and TRBJ2-7, with TRBD1 identical over 10 bases. Trimming removed 6 bases from V and 5 bases from J; junction bases left unmatched: 7. This CDR3 contains 14 residues. The CDR3: CASRRTGGGDEQYF. The CDR3 DNA reads as TGTGCCAGCAGAAGGACAGGGGGAGGAGACGAGCAGTACTTC.

The V and J genes are TRBV19 and TRBJ1-2, with TRBD1 identical over 7 bases. The CDR3 covers 16 residues. The germline CDR1 and CDR2 sequences are LNHDA and SQIVND (reference sequence). V dropped 9 bases and J dropped 4; count of bases not matched to a gene: 17. CDR3 sequence: CARSLRQGVSIYGYTF. For the CDR3, the DNA is TGTGCCAGGAGTCTTCGACAGGGAGTCAGTATCTATGGCTACACCTTC.

This clonotype has just a few counts. V gene TRBV3-1 combines with J gene TRBJ1-4; 7 bases align to TRBD1. Trimming cost V 5 bases and J 8 bases; bases outside gene matches: 8. The germline gives CDR1 LGHDT, CDR2 YNNKEL (reference sequence). The CDR3 has 14 amino acids. The DNA of the CDR3 is TGTGCCAGCAGCTTGACAGGGTACTACGAAAAACTGTTTTTT. This translates into CASSLTGYYEKLFF.

This clonotype came up many times. CDR3 amino acids: CASSEAPTPYEQYF. The CDR3 DNA reads TGTGCCAGCAGCGAGGCGCCAACCCCCTACGAGCAGTACTTC. V and J are TRBV9 and TRBJ2-7; no firm D call. Germline CDR1 SGDLS, CDR2 YYNGEE. V was pared by 3 bases and J by 2 bases, with 12 bases between. The CDR3 totals 14 residues.

This clonotype was observed many times. This chain links TRBV7-3 with TRBJ2-3; unclear D gene. CDR3 length equals 14 residues. V was clipped by 3 bases and J by 0 bases, with 7 bases between them. Per the germline V gene, CDR1 is SGHTA and CDR2 is FQGTGA. The CDR3 sequence: CASSFGLSTDTQYF. The CDR3 bases are TGTGCCAGCAGCTTCGGGCTTAGCACAGATACGCAGTATTTT. Complete variable domain (other parts from reference TRBV7-3 and TRBJ2-3): GAGVSQTPSNKVTEKGKYVELRCDPISGHTALYWYRQSLGQGPEFLIYFQGTGAADDSGLPNDRFFAVRPEGSVSTLKIQRTERGDSAVYLCASSFGLSTDTQYFGPGTRLTVL.

The sample holds many counts of this clonotype. The chain joins TRBV7-7 to TRBJ2-2; D might be TRBD1 or TRBD2, each matching 6 bases. There are 13 residues in the CDR3. Germline lookup yields CDR1 SSHAT and CDR2 FNYEAQ (reference sequence). CDR3 loop: CASAPGATGELFF. In DNA, the CDR3 is TGTGCTAGCGCCCCGGGGGCCACCGGGGAGCTGTTTTTT.

This clonotype was detected only a few times. This rearrangement joins TRBV11-1 to TRBJ2-1, with a possible D match to TRBD1 (6 bases). There are 16 residues in the CDR3. Germline CDR1 reads SGHAT; CDR2 reads FQDESV (reference sequence). The ends were cut back, 0 bases at V and 3 bases at J, with 12 bases in the middle. CDR3 DNA: TGTGCCAGCAGCTTAGCTGCAGGGACAAGCTACAATGAGCAGTTCTTC. It is translated as CASSLAAGTSYNEQFF.

The table lists this clonotype with a count of one. This chain links TRBV18 with TRBJ1-2, with TRBD1 as a possible D gene (5 bases). Germline CDR1 KGHSH, CDR2 LQKENI. The ends were cut back, 2 bases at V and 0 bases at J, with 10 bases in the middle. The CDR3 runs to 15 residues. CDR3 coding DNA: TGTGCCAGCTCACCAGTGGGGACGGCTAACTATGGCTACACCTTC. Residues: CASSPVGTANYGYTF. Combining the CDR3 with reference TRBV18 and TRBJ1-2 gives the whole variable domain NAGVMQNPRHLVRRRGQEARLRCSPMKGHSHVYWYRQLPEEGLKFMVYLQKENIIDESGMPKERFSAEFPKEGPSILRIQQVVRGDSAAYFCASSPVGTANYGYTFGSGTRLTVV.

The chain uses TRBV29-1 and TRBJ1-4, with 9 bases aligning to TRBD1. V shed 7 bases and J 7 bases; nucleotides not matched to a gene: 4. Per the germline V gene, CDR1 is SQVTM and CDR2 is ANQGSEA. CDR3 size: 12 residues. The DNA for the CDR3 is TGCAGCGGGACAGGGGCGAGTGAAAAACTGTTTTTT. It is translated as CSGTGASEKLFF. Complete variable domain (other parts from reference TRBV29-1 and TRBJ1-4): SAVISQKPSRDICQRGTSLTIQCQVDSQVTMMFWYRQQPGQSLTLIATANQGSEATYESGFVIDKFPISRPNLTFSTLTVSNMSPEDSSIYLCSGTGASEKLFFGSGTQLSVL.

The rearrangement uses TRBV12-3 or TRBV12-4 and TRBJ1-1, with a tentative D call TRBD1 (5 bases). The CDR3 loop spans 15 amino acids. V shed 5 bases and J shed 0 bases, with 13 bases lying between them. The CDR3 DNA is TGTGCCAGCAGTCCACGTTGGGGACTGAACACTGAAGCTTTCTTT. Its protein is CASSPRWGLNTEAFF.

This clonotype was observed at least ten times. The chain recombines TRBV11-1 with TRBJ2-1; 8 bases are a match to TRBD1. The V segment lost 2 bases and the J segment 2 bases; nucleotides outside the gene matches: 2. The germline V gene has CDR1 SGHAT and CDR2 FQDESV (reference sequence). CDR3 length equals 15 residues. CDR3: CASSLLTGAYNEQFF. CDR3 bases: TGTGCCAGCAGCTTATTGACAGGGGCCTACAATGAGCAGTTCTTC.

This clonotype has a count of ten or more. The chain is built from TRBV7-2 and TRBJ2-7, with D uncertain. Germline loops: CDR1 SGHTA, CDR2 FQGNSA. The CDR3 loop spans 13 amino acids. V was cut by 6 bases and J by 6 bases, with 15 bases left in between. CDR3 sequence reads: CASSEGPLSEQYV. CDR3 nucleotides: TGTGCCAGCAGTGAAGGCCCCCTTTCCGAGCAGTACGTC.

V gene TRBV3-1 combines with J gene TRBJ2-1, with 7 nucleotides matching TRBD2. This CDR3 spans 15 amino acids. Germline V gene data show CDR1 as LGHDT and CDR2 as YNNKEL (reference sequence). Trimming removed 4 bases from V and 0 bases from J; junction bases left unmatched: 3. The CDR3, as DNA: TGTGCCAGCAGCCCGCGGGGGACCTCCTACAATGAGCAGTTCTTC. Translation gives CASSPRGTSYNEQFF.

The chain links TRBV5-1 to TRBJ2-7; D perhaps matches TRBD2 (6 bases). The CDR3 is 16 amino acids. V lost 0 bases, J lost 3 bases, and 16 bases lay in between. Germline V lookup: CDR1 SGHRS, CDR2 YFSETQ. The CDR3 DNA reads TGCGCCAGCAGCTTGGCCGGGGGACGCGGGATCTACGAGCAGTACGTC. Translated, it gives CASSLAGGRGIYEQYV.

This clonotype has a handful of counts. This chain links TRBV28 with TRBJ1-1; the D gene is possibly TRBD1 (6 bases). V lost 4 bases, J lost 5 bases, and 17 bases lay in between. Germline V gene data show CDR1 as MDHEN and CDR2 as SYDVKM. The CDR3 spans 15 residues. The CDR3 DNA sequence: TGTGCCAGCAGTTCCCCGGGACAAGGGTGGACTGAAGCTTTCTTT. Its protein product is CASSSPGQGWTEAFF.

This clonotype was seen many times. The V and J genes are TRBV5-1 and TRBJ2-5; D might be TRBD2 (6 bases). Germline V gene lookup returns CDR1 SGHRS and CDR2 YFSETQ. Between the trimmed V and J ends, which lost 5 bases and 5 bases, there was a span of 13 bases. The CDR3 contains 13 residues. CDR3 in amino acids: CASSEIGGETQYF. Here the CDR3 DNA reads TGCGCCAGCAGTGAAATTGGAGGGGAGACCCAGTACTTC.

This clonotype has more than one count but fewer than ten. J is TRBJ1-2 and V is TRBV10-3; D is undetermined. The CDR3 length is 16 residues. Germline CDR1 ENHRY, CDR2 SYGVKD. Trimming shortened V by 0 bases and J by 8 bases, and 19 bases separated the two germline ends. CDR3 sequence: CAISESARRGSNGYTF. CDR3 bases: TGTGCCATCAGTGAGTCCGCCCGTCGGGGAAGTAACGGCTACACCTTC.